A selection of T cell receptor beta chains follows, all from one sample in a study of tumor-infiltrating lymphocytes in primary liver carcinoma. Each CDR3 protein is one row after TCRdb ran MiXCR on the multiplex PCR reads. The sample lists hundreds of thousands of distinct CDR3 sequences; less than 75% were seen once. The sequenced sample was peripheral blood. The receptors originated from a man aged 35 to 55 with primary liver carcinoma and hepatitis B virus infection. Both conserved end residues are part of each CDR3. Fields, in order: J gene, D gene, clone size, V gene, CDR3 DNA, CDR3 protein. A D gene is named only where the DNA matches it firmly. A clone size is listed for some rows: how often the clone was seen (once, few, many), or a class if it is expanded.

j_gene: TRBJ2-3; d_gene: NA; abundance: NA; v_gene: TRBV11-3; CDR3nt: TGTGCCAGCGGCCGGGCAGGTGGGACAGATACGCAGTATTTT; CDR3aa: CASGRAGGTDTQYF
j_gene: TRBJ2-7; d_gene: TRBD2; abundance: few; v_gene: TRBV28; CDR3nt: TGTGCCAGCAGCTCAAGGGGCAGCGGGGCTCTCTACGAGCAGTACTTC; CDR3aa: CASSSRGSGALYEQYF
j_gene: TRBJ1-1; d_gene: NA; abundance: NA; v_gene: TRBV4-1; CDR3nt: TGCCTCAGCAGCCAAGGGGAAAACCAGAGGACTGAAGCTTTCTTT; CDR3aa: CLSSQGENQRTEAFF
j_gene: TRBJ1-2; d_gene: NA; abundance: few; v_gene: TRBV6-1; CDR3nt: TGTGCCAGCAGTGAAATTAGCGGGCAGTACTATGGCTACACCTTC; CDR3aa: CASSEISGQYYGYTF
j_gene: TRBJ2-3; d_gene: TRBD1; abundance: NA; v_gene: TRBV29-1; CDR3nt: TGCAGCGTTTCCGGGACAGGGGTGTCAGATACGCTGTATTTT; CDR3aa: CSVSGTGVSDTLYF
j_gene: TRBJ2-3; d_gene: NA; abundance: many; v_gene: TRBV6-5; CDR3nt: TGTGCCACTGCGGAAGAGGGCACAGATACGCAGTATTTT; CDR3aa: CATAEEGTDTQYF
j_gene: TRBJ2-5; d_gene: TRBD1; abundance: NA; v_gene: TRBV5-4; CDR3nt: TGTGCCAGCAGCTTAATCGACAGGGAAGAGACCCGGTACTTC; CDR3aa: CASSLIDREETRYF
j_gene: TRBJ2-7; d_gene: TRBD2; abundance: NA; v_gene: TRBV28; CDR3nt: TGTGCCAGCAGTCCCTCCCCTGAGCGGGATCAGTACTTC; CDR3aa: CASSPSPERDQYF
j_gene: TRBJ2-1; d_gene: NA; abundance: NA; v_gene: TRBV28; CDR3nt: TGTGCCACCCTAACCCAGGCCAATGAGCAGTTCTTC; CDR3aa: CATLTQANEQFF
j_gene: TRBJ2-7; d_gene: TRBD1; abundance: few; v_gene: TRBV29-1; CDR3nt: TGCAGCGTGGGAACAGGGGGCTCTTCCTACGAGCAGTACTTC; CDR3aa: CSVGTGGSSYEQYF
j_gene: TRBJ2-3; d_gene: NA; abundance: NA; v_gene: TRBV29-1; CDR3nt: TGCAGCCTTGAAAGGACAGAGGGCACAGATACGCAGTATTTT; CDR3aa: CSLERTEGTDTQYF
j_gene: TRBJ2-2; d_gene: NA; abundance: NA; v_gene: TRBV30; CDR3nt: TGTGCCGGCTTTAGCAGGGAGCGTAGCACCGGGGAGCTGTTTTTT; CDR3aa: CAGFSRERSTGELFF
j_gene: TRBJ2-3; d_gene: NA; abundance: many; v_gene: TRBV29-1; CDR3nt: TGCAGCGGCTGGGACACCGGGGGGACAGATACGCAGTATTTT; CDR3aa: CSGWDTGGTDTQYF
j_gene: TRBJ1-2; d_gene: NA; abundance: many; v_gene: TRBV29-1; CDR3nt: TGCAGCGTTGGGGGGGGAGTCTACACCTTC; CDR3aa: CSVGGGVYTF
j_gene: TRBJ2-2; d_gene: NA; abundance: NA; v_gene: TRBV7-9; CDR3nt: TGTGCCAGCAGCTTAGGCGGTAGCACGAACGCCGTGGAGCTGTTTTTT; CDR3aa: CASSLGGSTNAVELFF
j_gene: TRBJ2-3; d_gene: TRBD2; abundance: NA; v_gene: TRBV28; CDR3nt: TGTGCCAGCAGTTCTCCTAGCGGGAGCCGCGGGAGGGAGTATTTT; CDR3aa: CASSSPSGSRGREYF
j_gene: TRBJ2-2; d_gene: TRBD1; abundance: NA; v_gene: TRBV7-9; CDR3nt: TGTGCCATCCTAGGGTCGACAGGGAACACCGGGGAGCTGCTTTTT; CDR3aa: CAILGSTGNTGELLF
j_gene: TRBJ2-1; d_gene: NA; abundance: NA; v_gene: TRBV6-5; CDR3nt: TGTGCCAGCAGTTTCAGGGAAGGACTCACCTACCATGAGCAGTTCTTC; CDR3aa: CASSFREGLTYHEQFF
j_gene: TRBJ2-7; d_gene: TRBD1; abundance: many; v_gene: TRBV6-5; CDR3nt: TGTGCCAGCAGCCGGGACAGCCACTACGAGCAGTACTTC; CDR3aa: CASSRDSHYEQYF
j_gene: TRBJ1-6; d_gene: NA; abundance: few; v_gene: TRBV28; CDR3nt: TGTGCCAGCAGACCCGGGAGCCATAATTCACCCCTCCACTTT; CDR3aa: CASRPGSHNSPLHF
j_gene: TRBJ2-7; d_gene: TRBD2; abundance: many; v_gene: TRBV12-3/TRBV12-4; CDR3nt: TGTGCCAGCAGGCCTAGCGGGCGGAGCTCCTACGAGCAGTACTTC; CDR3aa: CASRPSGRSSYEQYF
j_gene: TRBJ2-1; d_gene: TRBD2; abundance: NA; v_gene: TRBV11-1; CDR3nt: TGTGTTAGCAGCTTAGGAGCTAGCGGAGTGAGTGAGCAGTTCTTC; CDR3aa: CVSSLGASGVSEQFF